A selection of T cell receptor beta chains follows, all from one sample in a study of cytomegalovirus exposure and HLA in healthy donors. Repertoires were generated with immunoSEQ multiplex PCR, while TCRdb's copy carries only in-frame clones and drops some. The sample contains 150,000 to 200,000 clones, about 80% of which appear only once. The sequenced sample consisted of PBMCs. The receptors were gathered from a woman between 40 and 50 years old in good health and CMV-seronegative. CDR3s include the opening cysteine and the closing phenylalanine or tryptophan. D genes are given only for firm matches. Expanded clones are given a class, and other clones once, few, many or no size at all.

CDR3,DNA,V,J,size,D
CASSVGQGIRNEKLFF,TGTGCCAGCAGCGTAGGACAGGGCATAAGAAATGAAAAACTGTTTTTT,TRBV9,TRBJ1-4,.,TRBD1
CAISEGGIAGANVLTF,TGTGCCATCAGTGAGGGCGGGATAGCTGGGGCCAACGTCCTGACTTTC,TRBV10-3,TRBJ2-6,.,.
CASSLSPSGKSTDTQYF,TGTGCCAGCAGCTTAAGCCCTAGCGGGAAGAGCACAGATACGCAGTATTTT,TRBV7-3,TRBJ2-3,few,TRBD2
CASSTEGQGAYGYTF,TGTGCCAGTAGTACCGAAGGACAGGGGGCGTATGGCTACACCTTC,TRBV19,TRBJ1-2,.,TRBD1
CASSLVLDRSYEQYF,TGTGCCAGCAGCTTGGTTTTGGACAGGAGCTACGAGCAGTACTTC,TRBV5-4,TRBJ2-7,.,TRBD1
CASSLTSGRYEQYF,TGTGCCAGCAGCTTAACTAGCGGGAGATACGAGCAGTACTTC,TRBV7-2,TRBJ2-7,.,TRBD2
CASSPPDRVWGYTF,TGTGCCAGCTCACCACCGGACAGGGTGTGGGGCTACACCTTC,TRBV18,TRBJ1-2,.,TRBD1
CSGGQINTEAFF,TGCAGCGGGGGACAGATTAACACTGAAGCTTTCTTT,TRBV29-1,TRBJ1-1,.,TRBD1
CASSFTGTSASNEQFF,TGTGCCAGCAGTTTCACCGGGACTAGCGCCTCCAATGAGCAGTTCTTC,TRBV7-8,TRBJ2-1,.,TRBD2
CASSPRDRVMGYTF,TGTGCCAGCAGCCCTCGTGACAGGGTTATGGGCTACACCTTC,TRBV14,TRBJ1-2,.,TRBD1
CASSYFQGSGNTQYF,TGTGCCAGCAGTTACTTCCAGGGGTCGGGCAATACGCAGTATTTT,TRBV6-5,TRBJ2-3,few,.
CASGLGLAGSYNEQFF,TGTGCTAGTGGTTTGGGACTAGCGGGCTCCTACAATGAGCAGTTCTTC,TRBV12-5,TRBJ2-1,.,TRBD2
CASAWGEGGYTF,TGTGCCAGCGCGTGGGGGGAAGGTGGCTACACCTTC,TRBV6-6,TRBJ1-2,.,.
CAWDRIRGASGNTIYF,TGTGCCTGGGACAGGATCAGGGGGGCTAGTGGAAACACCATATATTTT,TRBV30,TRBJ1-3,.,TRBD1
CASSLGAPAEQYF,TGCGCCAGCAGCTTGGGGGCCCCTGCCGAGCAGTACTTC,TRBV5-1,TRBJ2-7,.,.
CASSPEQGTYDEKLFF,TGTGCCAGCTCACCAGAACAGGGAACGTACGATGAAAAACTGTTTTTT,TRBV18,TRBJ1-4,.,.
CASSVRAGTYNEQFF,TGTGCCAGCAGCGTCAGAGCGGGGACCTACAATGAGCAGTTCTTC,TRBV9,TRBJ2-1,once,TRBD2
CASSPLTSGTDTQYF,TGTGCCAGTAGCCCCCTCACTAGCGGGACAGATACGCAGTATTTT,TRBV19,TRBJ2-3,once,TRBD2
CASSFRSSYNEQFF,TGTGCCAGCAGCTTCCGGAGCTCCTACAATGAGCAGTTCTTC,TRBV5-6,TRBJ2-1,once,.
CASSLKASTSSNEQFF,TGCGCCAGCAGCTTGAAGGCTAGCACTTCCTCCAATGAGCAGTTCTTC,TRBV5-1,TRBJ2-1,once,.
CASSSYRGGYEQYF,TGTGCCAGCAGCTCTTACAGGGGCGGCTACGAGCAGTACTTC,TRBV7-2,TRBJ2-7,.,TRBD1
CASSLGLLNYGYTF,TGTGCCAGCAGCCTGGGACTTCTCAACTATGGCTACACCTTC,TRBV7-9,TRBJ1-2,.,.
CASSLGSPNEKLFF,TGTGCCAGCAGCTTGGGCAGCCCGAATGAAAAACTGTTTTTT,TRBV11-1,TRBJ1-4,.,.
CASSAGTANGYTF,TGTGCCAGCAGCGCCGGGACAGCAAATGGCTACACCTTC,TRBV7-3,TRBJ1-2,.,TRBD1
CASSQEKESTGELFF,TGCGCCAGCAGCCAAGAAAAGGAGAGCACCGGGGAGCTGTTTTTT,TRBV4-3,TRBJ2-2,.,.
CAFQRQGLYEQYF,TGTGCCTTTCAAAGGCAGGGGCTCTACGAGCAGTACTTC,TRBV30,TRBJ2-7,.,.
CASSLSGGGGYTF,TGCGCCAGCAGCCTCTCGGGGGGTGGTGGCTACACCTTC,TRBV4-3,TRBJ1-2,.,.
CASQRQGSSYEQYF,TGTGCCAGCCAGAGACAGGGGAGCTCCTACGAGCAGTACTTC,TRBV6-1,TRBJ2-7,.,TRBD1
CASSLWGGDTEAFF,TGTGCCAGCAGCTTATGGGGGGGGGACACTGAAGCTTTCTTT,TRBV11-3,TRBJ1-1,.,.
CASSLLSSGNYGYTF,TGTGCCAGCAGTTTATTGTCCTCAGGGAACTATGGCTACACCTTC,TRBV27,TRBJ1-2,.,.
CASSTGTSGSNEQFF,TGTGCCAGCAGCACCGGGACTAGCGGGAGTAATGAGCAGTTCTTC,TRBV7-9,TRBJ2-1,.,TRBD2
CASTRDREFGNTIYF,TGTGCCAGTACCAGAGACAGGGAGTTTGGAAACACCATATATTTT,TRBV19,TRBJ1-3,.,TRBD1
CASSPRRLAGSPLHF,TGTGCCAGCAGTCCGAGGAGACTGGCAGGGTCACCCCTCCACTTT,TRBV25-1,TRBJ1-6,.,.
CASSKAGQGTGGTEAFF,TGTGCCAGCAGCAAAGCAGGACAGGGGACCGGTGGCACTGAAGCTTTCTTT,TRBV21-1,TRBJ1-1,.,.
CASSGDRQETQYF,TGTGCCAGCAGTGGGGACAGGCAAGAGACCCAGTACTTC,TRBV27,TRBJ2-5,.,TRBD1
CASNPLGQLYGYTF,TGTGCCAGCAACCCCCTTGGACAGTTATATGGCTACACCTTC,TRBV6-1,TRBJ1-2,once,.
CASSLELAGVETQYF,TGTGCCAGCAGCTTAGAACTAGCGGGAGTAGAGACCCAGTACTTC,TRBV11-1,TRBJ2-5,.,TRBD2
CATKNLAGQAGNEQFF,TGTGCCACCAAGAACTTAGCGGGCCAAGCGGGCAATGAGCAGTTCTTC,TRBV27,TRBJ2-1,.,TRBD2
CAWNDRGNQPQHF,TGTGCCTGGAATGACAGGGGGAATCAGCCCCAGCATTTT,TRBV30,TRBJ1-5,.,TRBD1
CASSRGRTSGYNEQFF,TGTGCCAGCAGCCGCGGGCGGACTAGCGGCTACAATGAGCAGTTCTTC,TRBV14,TRBJ2-1,.,TRBD2
CASRGLYNEQFF,TGTGCCAGCAGAGGACTATACAATGAGCAGTTCTTC,TRBV6-5,TRBJ2-1,few,.
CASSSEGQRHTEAFF,TGCGCCAGCAGCTCCGAGGGACAGAGGCACACTGAAGCTTTCTTT,TRBV5-1,TRBJ1-1,.,TRBD1
CASSWARSNQPQHF,TGTGCCAGTAGCTGGGCACGGAGCAATCAGCCCCAGCATTTT,TRBV19,TRBJ1-5,.,.
CASSLLGHMNTEAFF,TGTGCCAGCAGCCTACTGGGACACATGAACACTGAAGCTTTCTTT,TRBV7-3,TRBJ1-1,.,.
CASSAGLAGDEQFF,TGTGCCAGCAGCGCCGGACTAGCGGGCGATGAGCAGTTCTTC,TRBV9,TRBJ2-1,few,TRBD2
CASSFGRGGYGYTF,TGCGCCAGCAGCTTTGGCAGGGGCGGCTATGGCTACACCTTC,TRBV5-1,TRBJ1-2,.,.
CASSQGQPSSPLHF,TGTGCCAGCAGTCAAGGACAGCCTTCTTCACCCCTCCACTTT,TRBV7-8,TRBJ1-6,.,.
CASSEPGLRTAGELFF,TGTGCCAGCAGTGAACCGGGACTACGAACCGCCGGGGAGCTGTTTTTT,TRBV6-1,TRBJ2-2,.,TRBD2
CASSSNGQIYGNTIYF,TGTGCCAGCAGCTCAAACGGACAGATCTATGGAAACACCATATATTTT,TRBV7-9,TRBJ1-3,.,.
CASSLAGQNHGYTF,TGTGCCAGCTCACTTGCGGGACAGAACCATGGCTACACCTTC,TRBV18,TRBJ1-2,.,TRBD1
CASSLRLAVNDEQYF,TGTGCCAGCAGCTTAAGACTAGCGGTGAACGACGAGCAGTACTTC,TRBV5-4,TRBJ2-7,few,TRBD2
CAISAGTANTGELFF,TGTGCCATCAGTGCCGGGACAGCCAACACCGGGGAGCTGTTTTTT,TRBV10-3,TRBJ2-2,.,TRBD1
CASSRPKTGNYGYTF,TGTGCCAGCAGCCGACCAAAAACAGGGAACTATGGCTACACCTTC,TRBV7-9,TRBJ1-2,once,.
CASSGRGEKLFF,TGTGCCAGCAGTGGCAGGGGTGAAAAACTGTTTTTT,TRBV28,TRBJ1-4,.,.
CASSPETGGLSYYGYTF,TGTGCCAGCAGTCCAGAGACAGGGGGATTGAGTTACTATGGCTACACCTTC,TRBV28,TRBJ1-2,.,TRBD1
CASSANPSGLSTDTQYF,TGCGCCAGCAGCGCGAATCCTAGCGGGCTTAGCACAGATACGCAGTATTTT,TRBV5-1,TRBJ2-3,.,TRBD2
CASSPRTDDTGNTIYF,TGCGCCAGCAGCCCCCGGACAGACGATACTGGAAACACCATATATTTT,TRBV5-1,TRBJ1-3,once,.